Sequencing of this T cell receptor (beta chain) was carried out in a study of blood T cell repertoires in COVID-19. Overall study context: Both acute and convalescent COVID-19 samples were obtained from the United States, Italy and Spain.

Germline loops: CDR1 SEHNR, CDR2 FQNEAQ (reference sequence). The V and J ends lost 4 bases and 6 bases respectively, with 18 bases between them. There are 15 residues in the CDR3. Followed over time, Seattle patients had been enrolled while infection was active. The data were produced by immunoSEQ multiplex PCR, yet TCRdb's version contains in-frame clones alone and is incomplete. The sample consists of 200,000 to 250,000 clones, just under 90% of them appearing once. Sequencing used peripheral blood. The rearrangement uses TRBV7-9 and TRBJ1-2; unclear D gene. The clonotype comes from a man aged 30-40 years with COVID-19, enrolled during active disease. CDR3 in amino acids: CASSSGILTGNGYTF. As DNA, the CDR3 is TGTGCCAGCAGCTCCGGGATTCTTACCGGGAATGGCTACACCTTC.